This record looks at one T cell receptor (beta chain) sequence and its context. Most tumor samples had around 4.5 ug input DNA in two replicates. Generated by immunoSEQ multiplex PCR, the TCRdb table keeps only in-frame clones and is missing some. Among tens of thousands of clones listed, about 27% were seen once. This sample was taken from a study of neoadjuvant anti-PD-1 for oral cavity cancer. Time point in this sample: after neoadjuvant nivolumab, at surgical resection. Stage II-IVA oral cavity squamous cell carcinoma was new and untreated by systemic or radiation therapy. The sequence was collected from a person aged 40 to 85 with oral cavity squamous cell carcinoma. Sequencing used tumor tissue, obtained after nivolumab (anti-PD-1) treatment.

CDR3 residues: CASRMTGADTQYF. The CDR3 bases are TGTGCCAGCAGGATGACAGGGGCAGATACGCAGTATTTT. The chain couples TRBV5-8 to TRBJ2-3, with 8 positions matching TRBD1. The germline V gene encodes CDR1 SGHTS and CDR2 YDEGEE. CDR3 length: 13 residues. V dropped 5 bases and J dropped 4; count of bases not matched to a gene: 3.